The present entry profiles one TCR beta chain with its context. In germline, CDR1 is MNHEY, CDR2 SMNVEV (reference sequence). After removal of 6 bases from V and 3 bases from J, the junction contained 5 bases not matched to a gene. This CDR3 has 14 amino acids. This table comes from immunoSEQ multiplex PCR, and its TCRdb copy is limited to in-frame clones, with some not included. The sample holds 100,000 to 150,000 clones, around 93% seen once. These data come from a study of T cell responses to AZD1222 COVID-19 vaccine. Pooled together were second doses at about 4 or about 12 weeks. The sample here was peripheral blood, taken 28 days after the second AZD1222 dose. This chain connects TRBV27 to TRBJ1-2; 9 bases are shared with TRBD1. This clonotype originated in an adult who received the AZD1222 COVID-19 vaccine. The CDR3 protein is CASSPGQGYYGYTF. The CDR3 nucleotides are TGTGCCAGCAGCCCCGGACAGGGGTACTATGGCTACACCTTC.